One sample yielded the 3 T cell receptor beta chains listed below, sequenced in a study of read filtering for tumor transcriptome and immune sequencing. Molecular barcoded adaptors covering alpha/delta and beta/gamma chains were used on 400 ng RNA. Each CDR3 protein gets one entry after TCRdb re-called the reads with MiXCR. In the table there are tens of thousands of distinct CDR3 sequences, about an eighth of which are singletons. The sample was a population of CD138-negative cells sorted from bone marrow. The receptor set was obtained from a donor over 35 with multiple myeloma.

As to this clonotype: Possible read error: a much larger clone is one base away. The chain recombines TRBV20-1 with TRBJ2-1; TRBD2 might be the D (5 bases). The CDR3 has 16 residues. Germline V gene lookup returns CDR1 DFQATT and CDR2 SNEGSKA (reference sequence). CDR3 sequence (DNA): TGCAGTGCTGGACTGCCCGGGTCCAGAGAGGCCAATGGGCAGTTCTTC. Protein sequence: CSAGLPGSREANGQFF.

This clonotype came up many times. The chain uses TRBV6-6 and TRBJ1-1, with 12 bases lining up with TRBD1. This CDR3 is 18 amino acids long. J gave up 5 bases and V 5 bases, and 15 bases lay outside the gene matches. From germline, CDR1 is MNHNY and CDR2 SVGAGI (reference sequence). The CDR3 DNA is TGTGCCAGCAGTCCCAGGGACAGGGGGCGCCCTAAAGGGACTGAAGCTTTCTTT. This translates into CASSPRDRGRPKGTEAFF.

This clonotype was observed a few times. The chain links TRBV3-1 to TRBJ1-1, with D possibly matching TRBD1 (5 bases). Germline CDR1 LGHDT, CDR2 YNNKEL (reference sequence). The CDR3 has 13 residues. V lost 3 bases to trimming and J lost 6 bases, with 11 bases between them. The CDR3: CASSQGRNSEAFF. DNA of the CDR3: TGTGCCAGCAGCCAGGGGCGGAATTCTGAAGCTTTCTTT.